The 8 T cell receptor beta chains below all came from one sample that was sequenced in a study of blood T cells in healthy people across ages. Primed by a sample-barcoded 5' primer and a J-beta primer mix, a second PCR proceeded for roughly 7 to 11 cycles. MiXCR, run by TCRdb on the 5' RACE reads, gives a single entry per CDR3 protein. Here the sample spans over a million distinct CDR3 sequences, under 55% being singletons. Sequencing was carried out using blood. Receptors were obtained from an older woman in good health.

This clonotype appeared a few times. The chain recombines TRBV2 with TRBJ2-1; 12 bases map to TRBD2. Germline loops: CDR1 SNHLY, CDR2 FYNNEI. The V segment lost 9 bases and the J segment 7 bases; nucleotides outside the gene matches: 10. This CDR3 has 15 amino acids. The CDR3 sequence is CARTKVTSGGNEQFF. CDR3 DNA: TGTGCCAGGACAAAGGTGACTAGCGGGGGAAATGAGCAGTTCTTC.

This chain links TRBV20-1 with TRBJ2-7; 10 bases are a match to TRBD2. The V and J ends lost 3 bases and 2 bases, in that order; junction bases with no gene match: 7. CDR1 and CDR2 from the germline V gene are DFQATT and SNEGSKA (reference sequence). CDR3 length equals 15 residues. The CDR3 DNA follows: TGCAGTGCTAGTTTGGAACTAGCGGGACCCTACGAGCAGTACTTC. This codes for CSASLELAGPYEQYF.

The rearrangement joins TRBV10-3 to TRBJ1-5; the D gene is possibly TRBD1 (5 bases). This CDR3 comprises 17 residues. CDR1 is ENHRY and CDR2 is SYGVKD in the germline V gene. V was cut by 0 bases and J by 0 bases, with 12 bases left in between. CDR3 region: CAISESSGEHSNQPQHF. In DNA, the CDR3 is TGTGCCATCAGTGAGTCGTCGGGGGAACATAGCAATCAGCCCCAGCATTTT.

This sequence joins TRBV27 and TRBJ2-7; tentatively, D is TRBD1 or TRBD2 (5 bases each). This CDR3 is built from 15 residues. Trimming stripped 5 bases from V and 2 bases from J, with 16 bases between. The germline V gene encodes CDR1 MNHEY and CDR2 SMNVEV (reference sequence). CDR3 protein: CASSPTWDRAYEQYF. The CDR3 nucleotides are TGTGCCAGCAGTCCAACATGGGACCGTGCCTACGAGCAGTACTTC.

V is TRBV28 and J is TRBJ1-5, with a weak D call TRBD1 (5 bases). The CDR3 has 12 amino acids. The ends were cut back, 7 bases at V and 9 bases at J, with 13 bases in the middle. Looked up from germline, CDR1 is MDHEN and CDR2 is SYDVKM. CDR3 in DNA: TGTGCCAGCACATCCATGAGGGGGCCCCAGCATTTT. This encodes CASTSMRGPQHF.

The chain recombines TRBV6-5 with TRBJ2-3; 8 bases agree with TRBD2. Germline CDR1 is MNHEY and CDR2 is SVGAGI. J lost 4 bases, V lost 2 bases, and 14 bases had no gene match. There are 18 residues in the CDR3. CDR3 bases: TGTGCCAGCAGTTACGGACGTAGCGGGGACCTTAGGGCAGATACGCAGTATTTT. Translating gives CASSYGRSGDLRADTQYF.

This chain uses TRBV6-4 with TRBJ2-6, with 9 positions matching TRBD2. V gave up 0 bases and J gave up 0 bases; unmatched junction bases: 6. The CDR3 spans 19 residues. From germline, CDR1 is MRHNA and CDR2 SNTAGT. The DNA for the CDR3 is TGTGCCAGCAGTGACTCTTTAGCGGGAGATGACTCTGGGGCCAACGTCCTGACTTTC. Protein product: CASSDSLAGDDSGANVLTF.

The chain has TRBV2 and TRBJ2-3; D is possibly TRBD2 (5 bases). V was pared by 6 bases and J by 2 bases, with 12 bases between. The CDR3 is 14 residues long. The germline V gene has CDR1 SNHLY and CDR2 FYNNEI. The CDR3 DNA is TGTGCCAGCAGGGTGGGAGAGTTCACAGATACGCAGTATTTT. Translation: CASRVGEFTDTQYF.